Included here is one TCR beta chain sequence, with context. The record originates from a study of blood T cell repertoires in COVID-19. The table came from immunoSEQ multiplex PCR; TCRdb's copy has only in-frame clones and leaves some out. Among a few hundred thousand clones listed, roughly 85% were seen once. The V gene's germline CDR1 is SGHAT and CDR2 FQNNGV. This CDR3 is 14 amino acids long. The junction had 4 bases not matched to a gene; V was cut back by 5 bases and J by 0 bases. Sequenced sample: peripheral blood. The chain uses TRBV11-2 and TRBJ2-7; TRBD1 matches at 7 bases. This TCR derives from a woman aged 18-30 years with acute or convalescent COVID-19. The CDR3 loop reads CASSPRDSSYEQYF. CDR3 coding DNA: TGTGCCAGCAGCCCCAGGGACAGCTCCTACGAGCAGTACTTC. Drawing the rest from reference TRBV11-2 and TRBJ2-7, the complete variable domain is EAGVAQSPRYKIIEKRQSVAFWCNPISGHATLYWYQQILGQGPKLLIQFQNNGVVDDSQLPKDRFSAERLKGVDSTLKIQPAKLEDSAVYLCASSPRDSSYEQYFGPGTRLTVT.